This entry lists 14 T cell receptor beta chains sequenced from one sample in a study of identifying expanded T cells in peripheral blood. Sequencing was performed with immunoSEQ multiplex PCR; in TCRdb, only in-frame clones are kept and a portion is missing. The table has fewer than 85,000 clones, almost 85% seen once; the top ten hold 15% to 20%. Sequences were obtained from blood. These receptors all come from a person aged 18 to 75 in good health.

CDR3 in amino acids: CASSATEILNEQFF. CDR3 bases: TGTGCCAGCAGCGCCACGGAGATCTTAAATGAGCAGTTCTTC. The chain joins TRBV7-6 to TRBJ2-1; D call uncertain. Germline lookup yields CDR1 SGHVS and CDR2 FNYEAQ. This CDR3 spans 14 amino acids. The V gene lost 5 bases and the J gene lost 7 bases, with 15 bases spanning the gap.

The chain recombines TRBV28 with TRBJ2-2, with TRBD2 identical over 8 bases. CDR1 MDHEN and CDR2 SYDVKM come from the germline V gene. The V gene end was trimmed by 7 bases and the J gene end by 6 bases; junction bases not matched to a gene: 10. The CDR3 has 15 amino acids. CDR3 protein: CASNPAGDFAGELFF. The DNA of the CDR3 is TGTGCCAGCAACCCAGCGGGAGACTTCGCCGGGGAGCTGTTTTTT.

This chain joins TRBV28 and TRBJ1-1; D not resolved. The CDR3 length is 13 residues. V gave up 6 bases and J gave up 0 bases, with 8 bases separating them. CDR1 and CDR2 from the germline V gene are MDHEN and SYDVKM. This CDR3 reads CASSSALNTEAFF. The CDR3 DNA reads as TGTGCCAGCAGCTCTGCCCTGAACACTGAAGCTTTCTTT.

CDR3 loop: CASSFADRGYGYTF. The DNA for the CDR3 is TGCGCCAGCAGCTTTGCCGACAGGGGATATGGCTACACCTTC. The chain recombines TRBV5-1 with TRBJ1-2; 8 bases are a match to TRBD1. The junction had 5 bases not matched to a gene; V was cut back by 2 bases and J by 5 bases. Germline loops: CDR1 SGHRS, CDR2 YFSETQ. CDR3 size: 14 residues.

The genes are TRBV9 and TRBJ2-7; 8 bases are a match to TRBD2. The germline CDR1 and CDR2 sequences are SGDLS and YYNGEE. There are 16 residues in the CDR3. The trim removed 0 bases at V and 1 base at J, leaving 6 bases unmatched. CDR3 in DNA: TGTGCCAGCAGCGTAGAGGCCCAGCGGGAGTCCTACGAGCAGTACTTC. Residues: CASSVEAQRESYEQYF.

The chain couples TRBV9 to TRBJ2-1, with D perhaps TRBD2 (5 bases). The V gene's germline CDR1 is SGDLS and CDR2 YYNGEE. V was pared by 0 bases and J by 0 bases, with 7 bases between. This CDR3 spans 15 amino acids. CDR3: CASSVAGISYNEQFF. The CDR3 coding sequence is TGTGCCAGCAGCGTAGCCGGGATCTCCTACAATGAGCAGTTCTTC. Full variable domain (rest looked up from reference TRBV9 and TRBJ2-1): DSGVTQTPKHLITATGQRVTLRCSPRSGDLSVYWYQQSLDQGLQFLIQYYNGEERAKGNILERFSAQQFPDLHSELNLSSLELGDSALYFCASSVAGISYNEQFFGPGTRLTVL.

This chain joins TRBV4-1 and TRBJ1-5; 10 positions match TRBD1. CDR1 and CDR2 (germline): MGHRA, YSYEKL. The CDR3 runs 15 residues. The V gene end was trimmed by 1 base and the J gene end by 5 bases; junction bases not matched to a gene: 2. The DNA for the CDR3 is TGCGCCAGCAGCCAAGGGGGACAGGGGTATCAGCCCCAGCATTTT. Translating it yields CASSQGGQGYQPQHF.

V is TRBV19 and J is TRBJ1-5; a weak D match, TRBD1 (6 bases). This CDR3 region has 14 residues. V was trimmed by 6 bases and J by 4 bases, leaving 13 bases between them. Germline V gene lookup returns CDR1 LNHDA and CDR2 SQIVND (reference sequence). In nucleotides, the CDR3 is TGTGCCAGTAGGGTGGTGGGGGCTAATCAGCCCCAGCATTTT. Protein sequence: CASRVVGANQPQHF.

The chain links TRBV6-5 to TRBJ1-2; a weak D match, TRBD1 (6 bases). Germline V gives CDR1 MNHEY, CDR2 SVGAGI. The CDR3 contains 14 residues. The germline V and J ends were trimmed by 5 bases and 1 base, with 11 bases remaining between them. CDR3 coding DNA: TGTGCCAGCAGTACAGGGTGGTATAACTATGGCTACACCTTC. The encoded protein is CASSTGWYNYGYTF.

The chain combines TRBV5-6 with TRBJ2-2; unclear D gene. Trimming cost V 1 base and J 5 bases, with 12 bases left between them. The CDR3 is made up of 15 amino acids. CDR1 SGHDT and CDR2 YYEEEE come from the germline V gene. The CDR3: CASSLYTSRTGELFF. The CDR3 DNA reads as TGTGCCAGCAGCTTGTACACCTCGAGGACCGGGGAGCTGTTTTTT.

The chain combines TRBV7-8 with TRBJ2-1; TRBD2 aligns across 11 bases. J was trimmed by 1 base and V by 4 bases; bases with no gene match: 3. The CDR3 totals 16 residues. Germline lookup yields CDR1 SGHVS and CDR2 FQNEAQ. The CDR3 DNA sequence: TGTGCCAGCAGCTCCTTAGCGGGAGGGTCCTACAATGAGCAGTTCTTC. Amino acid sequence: CASSSLAGGSYNEQFF.

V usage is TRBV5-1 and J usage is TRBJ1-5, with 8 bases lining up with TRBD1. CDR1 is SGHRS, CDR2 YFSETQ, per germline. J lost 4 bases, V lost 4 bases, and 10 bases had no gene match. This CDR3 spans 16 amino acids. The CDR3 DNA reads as TGCGCCAGCAGCGAATCCGGGACAGGCGAAAATCAGCCCCAGCATTTT. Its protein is CASSESGTGENQPQHF.

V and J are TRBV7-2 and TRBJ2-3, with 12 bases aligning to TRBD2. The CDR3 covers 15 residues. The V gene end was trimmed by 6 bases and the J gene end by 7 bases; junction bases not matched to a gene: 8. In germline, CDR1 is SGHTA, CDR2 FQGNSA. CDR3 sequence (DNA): TGTGCCAGCAGGACCGGGACTAGCGGGTTGAATACGCAGTATTTT. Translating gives CASRTGTSGLNTQYF.

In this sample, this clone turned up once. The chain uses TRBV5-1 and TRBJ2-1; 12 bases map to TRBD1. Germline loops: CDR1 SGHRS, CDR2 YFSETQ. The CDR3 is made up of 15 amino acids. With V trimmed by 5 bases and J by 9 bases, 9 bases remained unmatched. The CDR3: CASRRAGTGGLEQFF. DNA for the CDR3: TGCGCCAGCAGAAGAGCCGGGACAGGGGGCCTTGAGCAGTTCTTC.